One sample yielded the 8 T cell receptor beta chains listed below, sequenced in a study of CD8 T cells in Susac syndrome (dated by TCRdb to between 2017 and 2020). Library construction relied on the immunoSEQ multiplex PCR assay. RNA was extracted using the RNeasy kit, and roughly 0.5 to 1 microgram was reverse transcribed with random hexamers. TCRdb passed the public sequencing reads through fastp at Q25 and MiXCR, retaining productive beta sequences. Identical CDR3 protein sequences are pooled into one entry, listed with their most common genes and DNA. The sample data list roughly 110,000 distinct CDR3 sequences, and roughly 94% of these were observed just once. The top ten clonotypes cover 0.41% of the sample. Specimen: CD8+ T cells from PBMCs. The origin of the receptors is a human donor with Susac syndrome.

The CDR3 region is CASSSVTDTQYF. CDR3 bases: TGTGCCAGCAGTTCCGTCACAGATACGCAGTATTTT. The chain joins TRBV12-3 or TRBV12-4 to TRBJ2-3; D call uncertain. Trimming shortened V by 4 bases and J by 2 bases, and 4 bases separated the two germline ends. CDR3 size: 12 residues.

The CDR3 DNA is TGTGCCAGCAGCGTAGAGGGAGGGCAGTTTGATGGCTACACCTTC. It is translated as CASSVEGGQFDGYTF. This chain joins TRBV9 and TRBJ1-2, with D unclear. The V gene's germline CDR1 is SGDLS and CDR2 YYNGEE. The V gene lost 0 bases and the J gene lost 6 bases, with 15 bases spanning the gap. The CDR3 is 15 amino acids.

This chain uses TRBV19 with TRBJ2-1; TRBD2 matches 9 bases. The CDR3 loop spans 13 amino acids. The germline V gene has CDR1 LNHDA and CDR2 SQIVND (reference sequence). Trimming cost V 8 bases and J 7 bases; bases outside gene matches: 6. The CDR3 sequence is CASCSLAGNEQFF. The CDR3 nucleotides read TGTGCCAGTTGTTCTCTAGCGGGAAATGAGCAGTTCTTC.

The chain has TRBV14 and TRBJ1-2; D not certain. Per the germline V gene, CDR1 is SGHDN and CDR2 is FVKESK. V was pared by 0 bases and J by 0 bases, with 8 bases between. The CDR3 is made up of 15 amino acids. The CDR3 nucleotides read TGTGCCAGCAGCCAAGAGGGCCGAGCTAACTATGGCTACACCTTC. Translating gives CASSQEGRANYGYTF.

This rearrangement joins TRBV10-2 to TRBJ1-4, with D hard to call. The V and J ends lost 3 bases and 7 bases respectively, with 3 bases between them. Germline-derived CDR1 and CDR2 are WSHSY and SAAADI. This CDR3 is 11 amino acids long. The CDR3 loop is CASSDGEKLFF. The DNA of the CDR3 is TGCGCCAGCAGTGACGGTGAAAAACTGTTTTTT.

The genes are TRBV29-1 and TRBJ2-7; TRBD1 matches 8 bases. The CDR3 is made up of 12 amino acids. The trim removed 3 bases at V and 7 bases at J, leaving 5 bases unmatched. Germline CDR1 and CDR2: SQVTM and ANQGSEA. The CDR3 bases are TGCAGCGTTGAGCAGGGGGCTCGGGAGCAGTACTTC. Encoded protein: CSVEQGAREQYF.

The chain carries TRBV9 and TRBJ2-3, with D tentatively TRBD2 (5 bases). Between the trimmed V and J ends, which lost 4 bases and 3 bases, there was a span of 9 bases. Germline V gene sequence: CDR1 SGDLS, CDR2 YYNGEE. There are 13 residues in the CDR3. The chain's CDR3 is CASSFTGTDTQYF. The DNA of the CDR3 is TGTGCCAGCAGCTTTACGGGGACAGATACGCAGTATTTT.

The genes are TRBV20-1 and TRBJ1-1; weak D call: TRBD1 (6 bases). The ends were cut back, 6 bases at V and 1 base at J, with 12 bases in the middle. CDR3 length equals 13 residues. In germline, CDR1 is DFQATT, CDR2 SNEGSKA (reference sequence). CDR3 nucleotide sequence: TGCAGTGCCTTCAGGGGAGGGAACACTGAAGCTTTCTTT. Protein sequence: CSAFRGGNTEAFF.